A selection of T cell receptor beta chains follows, all from one sample in a study of patients and donors after allogeneic stem cell transplantation. TCRdb recomputed calls from the RT-PCR reads with MiXCR, one row per CDR3 protein. The sample contains about 410,000 distinct CDR3 sequences, 16% of which appear only once. The sample was blood, either unsorted or a sorted T cell fraction (not recorded which). Receptors were obtained from a human donor who was either an allogeneic HSCT recipient or a stem cell or donor lymphocyte infusion donor (not recorded which). It is not recorded whose cells these are; they may come from a transplant donor. Both conserved end residues are part of each CDR3. D genes are given only for firm matches. Clone sizes are given selectively: once, few, many, or a class where the clone is expanded.

v_gene	abundance	j_gene	d_gene	CDR3nt	CDR3aa
TRBV5-1	-	TRBJ2-7	-	TGCGCCAGCAGCGGAATGGCGCGGGCCTTAAACGAGCAGTACTTC	CASSGMARALNEQYF
TRBV7-8	few	TRBJ2-3	TRBD2	TGTGCCAGCAGCGTAATAGCGGGGGGGATTGTATTTTCTACAGATACGCAGTATTTT	CASSVIAGGIVFSTDTQYF
TRBV4-2	-	TRBJ2-3	TRBD2	TGTGCCAGCAGCCAAGACCTAGCGGGACGCTACACAGATACGCAGTATTTT	CASSQDLAGRYTDTQYF
TRBV3-1	-	TRBJ2-7	TRBD1	TGTGCCAGCAGCCATGTAATAGGGACAGGGGCGAGCCGCGAGCAGTACTTC	CASSHVIGTGASREQYF
TRBV12-3/TRBV12-4	-	TRBJ1-2	-	TGTGCCAGCACCCTAGTGATCCCCGGAGGCTACACCTTC	CASTLVIPGGYTF
TRBV5-1	-	TRBJ2-4	-	TGCGCCAGCAGCTTGGGGCAGACCAGCTTCAAAAACATTCAGTACTTC	CASSLGQTSFKNIQYF
TRBV4-2	few	TRBJ1-1	-	TGTGCCAGCAGCCAAGAGGGGGCGCCTGTTTCAGCTTTCTTT	CASSQEGAPVSAFF
TRBV5-6	-	TRBJ2-5	-	TGTGCCAGCAGCTTGGTTACACTAAGAAAAGAGACCCAGTACTTC	CASSLVTLRKETQYF
TRBV7-2	-	TRBJ2-2	-	TGTGCCAGCAGCTTAGAGAGGGTGCGGGGGGAGCTGTTTTTT	CASSLERVRGELFF
TRBV4-3	-	TRBJ2-2	TRBD2	TGCGCCAGCAGCCAAGATCCGCTAAAACTCCTCGGGAGGGCACGAGGGGAGCTGTTTTTT	CASSQDPLKLLGRARGELFF
TRBV25-1	once	TRBJ2-7	-	TGTGCCAGCACGGACGGGTTCGAGCAGTACTTC	CASTDGFEQYF
TRBV18	-	TRBJ1-2	-	TGTGCCAGCTCACCGGCCGGGAGAGATGGCTACACCTTC	CASSPAGRDGYTF
TRBV4-2	-	TRBJ2-7	-	TGTGCCAGCAGCCAAGGCGCCCTAGCCCCAGGGGCCTACGAGCAGTACTTC	CASSQGALAPGAYEQYF
TRBV6-1	many	TRBJ2-1	-	TGTGCCAGCAGCCCGCTTACAGCCTACTCCTACAATGAGCAGTTCTTC	CASSPLTAYSYNEQFF
TRBV5-1	many	TRBJ2-7	-	TGCGCCAGCACCTGGTCGATTGGATACGAGCAGTACTTC	CASTWSIGYEQYF
TRBV6-1	few	TRBJ2-5	TRBD1	TGTGCCAGCAGTAGGGACAGGGACGAGACCCAGTACTTC	CASSRDRDETQYF
TRBV4-1	few	TRBJ2-7	TRBD1	TGCGCCAGCAGCCATAGAATCGGGACAGGGTTAAGCGAGCAGTACTTC	CASSHRIGTGLSEQYF
TRBV9	few	TRBJ2-6	-	TGTGCCAGCAGCGTACGTGTCAGGGGCTCCTCTGGGGCCAACGTCCTGACTTTC	CASSVRVRGSSGANVLTF
TRBV7-3	-	TRBJ2-6	-	TGTGCCAGCAGCTTAATTGGGGGGGCCGGGGCCAACGTCCTGACTTTC	CASSLIGGAGANVLTF
TRBV6-2/TRBV6-3	-	TRBJ1-5	TRBD1	TGTGCCAGCAGTACACGGACAGGGGGAGGGCAGCCCCAGCATTTT	CASSTRTGGGQPQHF
TRBV7-3	few	TRBJ1-1	-	TGTGCCAGCAGCCCAATGGGGGGTAAAGTGAACACTGAAGCTTTCTTT	CASSPMGGKVNTEAFF
TRBV15	few	TRBJ1-5	-	TGTGCCACCAGCAGAGATCCTAGGGGTCCCTTGATCAATCAGCCCCAGCATTTT	CATSRDPRGPLINQPQHF
TRBV29-1	few	TRBJ2-3	-	TGCAGCGCTGGGGGCCGGGGCTTGAGCACAGATACGCAGTATTTT	CSAGGRGLSTDTQYF
TRBV5-1	-	TRBJ1-6	TRBD1	TGCGCCAGCAGCACCGACAGGGAGAATTCACCCCTCCACTTT	CASSTDRENSPLHF
TRBV11-2	few	TRBJ2-5	-	TGTGCCAGCAGCCCAAACATCGGGACCCAGTACTTC	CASSPNIGTQYF
TRBV2	-	TRBJ2-2	TRBD2	TGTGCCAGCAGATACCTTACTAGCGGGAAGCACACCGGGGAGCTGTTTTTT	CASRYLTSGKHTGELFF
TRBV18	few	TRBJ1-1	TRBD1	TGTGCCAGCTCGCTTACCCGGGACAGGGGGGCTTTCTTT	CASSLTRDRGAFF
TRBV7-9	-	TRBJ2-7	-	TGTGCCAGCAGCTTAGCCCTGGACACCTACGAGCAGTACTTC	CASSLALDTYEQYF
TRBV20-1	few	TRBJ1-4	-	TGCAGTGCGCCGGGGGAACAACTGTTTTTT	CSAPGEQLFF
TRBV7-2	few	TRBJ2-3	TRBD2	TGTGCCAGCAGCTCACTAGCGGGGGGGCCTGCAGATACGCAGTATTTT	CASSSLAGGPADTQYF
TRBV7-2	few	TRBJ2-7	TRBD2	TGTGCCAGCAGCTCCGAAGCGGGGAGCTCCTACGAGCAGTACTTC	CASSSEAGSSYEQYF
TRBV6-2/TRBV6-3	few	TRBJ2-2	-	TGTGCCAGCAGGCTGATCCCCACCGGGGAGCTGTTTTTT	CASRLIPTGELFF
TRBV7-2	-	TRBJ1-6	-	TGTGCCAGCAGCTTAACGGGCCAGGGGCTCTCGGGATCACCCCTCCACTTT	CASSLTGQGLSGSPLHF
TRBV20-1	-	TRBJ2-1	-	TGCAGTGCTAGGGATTTCGTGGCGGGCACCGCCTACAATGAGCAGTTCTTC	CSARDFVAGTAYNEQFF
TRBV27	few	TRBJ2-7	-	TGTGCCAGCAGTCCAGTCGTGGGGGGGCAGTACTTC	CASSPVVGGQYF
TRBV18	few	TRBJ2-7	TRBD1	TGTGCCAGCTCACCCGGGACAGGGGATTCCTACGAGCAGTACTTC	CASSPGTGDSYEQYF
TRBV10-3	few	TRBJ1-4	-	TGTGCCATCAGTGCAGAGGGTACGGGAAAACTGTTTTTT	CAISAEGTGKLFF
TRBV9	-	TRBJ1-2	TRBD1	TGTGCCAGCAGCGTCGATGGACAGGGTGATAACTACACCTTC	CASSVDGQGDNYTF
TRBV5-1	many	TRBJ1-1	-	TGCGCCAGCAGCAATGGACCCTGGGGCACTGAAGCTTTCTTT	CASSNGPWGTEAFF
TRBV3-1	few	TRBJ2-7	-	TGTGCCAGCAGCCAAGAAAACCGAAGAACCTACGAGCAGTACTTC	CASSQENRRTYEQYF
TRBV5-1	few	TRBJ2-1	-	TGCGCCAGCAGTACGGGACGGGATGAGCAGTTCTTC	CASSTGRDEQFF
TRBV24-1	-	TRBJ2-2	-	TGTGCCACCAGGGGGGGGCCCACCGGGGAGCTGTTTTTT	CATRGGPTGELFF
TRBV19	-	TRBJ2-2	TRBD2	TGTGCCGGGGGGACTAGAGGTGGACCGGGGGAGCTGTTTTTT	CAGGTRGGPGELFF
TRBV4-2	few	TRBJ1-3	TRBD1	TGTGCCAGCAGCCACCCTCGAGACGACAGGGCGTACACCATATATTTT	CASSHPRDDRAYTIYF
TRBV12-3/TRBV12-4	-	TRBJ1-3	-	TGTGCCAGCAGCCGACTGGGGGAAGCTGGAAACACCATATATTTT	CASSRLGEAGNTIYF
TRBV5-5	few	TRBJ2-3	-	TGTGCCAGCAGCGTGTGGAGCACAGATACGCAGTATTTT	CASSVWSTDTQYF
TRBV4-1	-	TRBJ2-7	-	TGCGCCAGCAGCCGGTCATTCCCTTACGAGCAGTACTTC	CASSRSFPYEQYF
TRBV4-1	-	TRBJ2-1	TRBD2	TGCGCCAGCAGCCAAGGGGCGGGAGGAATGTACAATGAGCAGTTCTTC	CASSQGAGGMYNEQFF
TRBV29-1	-	TRBJ1-2	-	TGCAGCGCCCGGGGGGGGGCAGTTAACTATGGCTACACCTTC	CSARGGAVNYGYTF